The 26 T cell receptor beta chains below were found in one sample sequenced in a study of blood T cells in healthy people across ages. Primers used in a second PCR of about 7 to 12 cycles were a sample-barcoded 5' primer and a J-beta primer mix. TCRdb redid the calling of the 5' RACE reads with MiXCR, one entry per CDR3 protein. The data hold hundreds of thousands of distinct CDR3 sequences, with 45% to 50% observed a single time. The source material was blood. These receptor sequences come from a woman aged 55 to 70 in good health.

The chain employs TRBV4-3 and TRBJ2-3, with 12 bases fitting TRBD2. Germline V gene sequence: CDR1 LGHNA, CDR2 YSLEER. This CDR3 contains 18 residues. V gave up 2 bases and J gave up 4 bases; unmatched junction bases: 10. The CDR3 sequence: CASSQRGPSGRAPDTQYF. The DNA for the CDR3 is TGCGCCAGCAGCCAAAGGGGACCTAGCGGGAGGGCCCCAGATACGCAGTATTTT.

This clonotype was recorded a few times. The gene calls are TRBV7-2 and TRBJ2-1; D not certain. The V and J ends lost 3 bases and 10 bases respectively, with 13 bases between them. CDR1 and CDR2 (germline): SGHTA, FQGNSA. The CDR3 loop spans 13 amino acids. The CDR3: CASSFWDWKEQFF. In DNA, the CDR3 is TGTGCCAGCAGCTTTTGGGATTGGAAGGAGCAGTTCTTC.

V and J are TRBV11-2 and TRBJ1-2; 7 positions agree with TRBD1. This CDR3 comprises 16 residues. Per germline, CDR1 SGHAT and CDR2 FQNNGV. With V trimmed by 1 base and J by 4 bases, 9 bases remained unmatched. The CDR3 nucleotides are TGTGCCAGCAGCTTAGTGCCCAGGGGGGCTTTCTATGGCTACACCTTC. This gives the protein CASSLVPRGAFYGYTF.

As concerns this clonotype: At one end, the junction sequence differs from germline, possibly due to a read error. V usage is TRBV28 and J usage is TRBJ2-7; a weak D match, TRBD1 (5 bases). The length of the CDR3 is 13 residues. Looked up from germline, CDR1 is MDHEN and CDR2 is SYDVKM. The CDR3 DNA is TGTGCCACCCTAGGGGCTGTCTCCGACGAGCAGTACTTC. The encoded protein is CATLGAVSDEQYF.

In the case of this clonotype: One end of the junction fails to match germline, which may point to a read error. The chain carries TRBV12-3 or TRBV12-4 and TRBJ2-7; 13 positions agree with TRBD2. The CDR3 is 15 residues long. The DNA for the CDR3 is TGTGCCTGCAGATCCGGACTAGCGGGAGACCACGAGCAGTACTTC. This sequence encodes CACRSGLAGDHEQYF.

Only a few counts were recorded for this clonotype. The chain recombines TRBV6-2 or TRBV6-3 with TRBJ1-2, with a possible D match to TRBD1 (6 bases). The CDR3 has 15 amino acids. Trimming shortened V by 5 bases and J by 7 bases, and 20 bases separated the two germline ends. Germline CDR1 is MNHEY and CDR2 is SVGEGT. The CDR3, as DNA: TGTGCCAGCAGTCTTTCCGGGACACCCGGGAGTGGCTACACCTTC. This translates into CASSLSGTPGSGYTF.

The chain carries TRBV30 and TRBJ1-2; no clear D gene. Germline V gene lookup returns CDR1 GTSNPN and CDR2 SVGIG (reference sequence). This CDR3 is 11 amino acids long. V gave up 2 bases and J gave up 2 bases, with 3 bases separating them. The CDR3 is CAWSSNYGYTF. CDR3 in DNA: TGTGCCTGGAGTTCGAACTATGGCTACACCTTC. Looking up the rest from reference TRBV30 and TRBJ1-2 gives the full variable domain: SQTIHQWPATLVQPVGSPLSLECTVEGTSNPNLYWYRQAAGRGLQLLFYSVGIGQISSEVPQNLSASRPQDRQFILSSKKLLLSDSGFYLCAWSSNYGYTFGSGTRLTVV.

This clonotype was found many times. This chain joins TRBV4-2 and TRBJ2-7; D gene uncertain. CDR3 length equals 16 residues. In germline, CDR1 is LGHNA, CDR2 YNFKEQ. V was pared by 0 bases and J by 0 bases, with 12 bases between. The CDR3 DNA sequence: TGTGCCAGCAGCCAAGAAAGTAGGGAAAGCTCCTACGAGCAGTACTTC. This translates into CASSQESRESSYEQYF.

A few counts support this clonotype. This chain links TRBV12-3 or TRBV12-4 with TRBJ2-7; D is uncertain. Trimming cost V 2 bases and J 10 bases, with 9 bases left between them. CDR3 length: 11 amino acids. DNA of the CDR3: TGTGCCAGCAGTTTAAATAGAGAACAGTACTTC. It translates to CASSLNREQYF.

The chain uses TRBV7-2 and TRBJ2-7; possible D gene TRBD2, 5 bases. From germline, CDR1 is SGHTA and CDR2 FQGNSA. This CDR3 has 14 amino acids. V lost 1 base and J lost 9, with 16 bases in between. CDR3 in DNA: TGTGCCAGCAGCTTAGATACGGCGACTAAGGGGCAGTACTTC. Its translation is CASSLDTATKGQYF.

This chain uses TRBV7-9 with TRBJ1-4; D unresolved. The CDR3 spans 14 residues. From germline, CDR1 is SEHNR and CDR2 FQNEAQ (reference sequence). V was clipped by 5 bases and J by 0 bases, with 7 bases between them. DNA of the CDR3: TGTGCCAGCAGCCGAGTTGCAACTAATGAAAAACTGTTTTTT. It translates to CASSRVATNEKLFF.

CDR3 amino acids: CATRGASTDTQYF. The CDR3 nucleotides are TGTGCCACCAGGGGGGCAAGCACAGATACGCAGTATTTT. This sequence joins TRBV15 and TRBJ2-3; perhaps TRBD1 as D (6 bases). In germline, CDR1 is LNHNV, CDR2 YYDKDF (reference sequence). The length of the CDR3 is 13 residues. Trimming cost V 6 bases and J 0 bases, with 7 bases left between them.

This chain uses TRBV6-2 or TRBV6-3 with TRBJ2-3, with D hard to call. CDR1 is MNHEY, CDR2 SVGEGT, per germline. The CDR3 totals 13 residues. The ends were cut back, 0 bases at V and 6 bases at J, with 7 bases in the middle. The CDR3 sequence is CASSYSIGDTQYF. For the CDR3, the DNA is TGTGCCAGCAGTTACTCGATCGGGGATACGCAGTATTTT.

The gene calls are TRBV20-1 and TRBJ2-7; TRBD2 aligns across 8 bases. The J call is in doubt because the DNA end fits TRBJ2-5 better. The length of the CDR3 is 14 residues. Germline CDR1 is DFQATT and CDR2 is SNEGSKA (reference sequence). CDR3 sequence: CSARLGTREETQYF. The CDR3 nucleotides are TGCAGCGCCCGGCTTGGGACTAGGGAAGAGACCCAGTACTTC.

The rearrangement uses TRBV20-1 and TRBJ2-1; D may correspond to TRBD1 or TRBD2 (5 bases each). Germline-derived CDR1 and CDR2 are DFQATT and SNEGSKA (reference sequence). The V end was cut by 0 bases, the J end by 3 bases, with 18 bases between. CDR3 length equals 17 residues. This CDR3 is CSARDQRGAPLYNEQFF. DNA for the CDR3: TGCAGTGCTAGAGATCAGCGAGGGGCCCCCCTCTACAATGAGCAGTTCTTC.

This chain uses TRBV7-9 with TRBJ2-1; 8 positions match TRBD2. Germline V CDR1 and CDR2: SEHNR, FQNEAQ (reference sequence). Unmatched junction bases numbered 4, after V lost 6 bases and J lost 6 bases. The CDR3 runs to 13 residues. CDR3 loop: CASSRAGVNEQFF. The CDR3 coding sequence is TGTGCCAGCAGTCGAGCGGGAGTCAATGAGCAGTTCTTC.

This clonotype came up many times. The chain joins TRBV29-1 to TRBJ2-5; D is unclear. V was clipped by 7 bases and J by 5 bases, with 14 bases between them. The CDR3 loop spans 12 amino acids. Germline lookup yields CDR1 SQVTM and CDR2 ANQGSEA. The CDR3 sequence: CSAGYAGETQYF. The CDR3 nucleotides are TGCAGCGCCGGTTACGCCGGGGAGACCCAGTACTTC.

Only a few counts were recorded for this clonotype. The rearrangement uses TRBV7-3 and TRBJ2-5, with D possibly matching TRBD2 (6 bases). The CDR3 consists of 15 residues. CDR1 is SGHTA, CDR2 FQGTGA, per germline. Trimming took off 2 bases at V and 4 bases at J, with 14 bases between the two ends. In DNA form, the CDR3 reads TGTGCCAGCAGCTTAGACGGGAGCGCGGGAGAGACCCAGTACTTC. This encodes CASSLDGSAGETQYF.

Only a few counts were recorded for this clonotype. The chain has TRBV7-2 and TRBJ1-5; TRBD1 matches at 7 bases. The CDR3 sequence is 18 residues long. Trimming at V came to 1 base and at J to 6 bases, leaving 15 bases not matched to a gene. The germline V gene encodes CDR1 SGHTA and CDR2 FQGNSA. As DNA, the CDR3 is TGTGCCAGCAGCTTAGAGGGACGACAGGGAGGGGGGAGTCAGCCCCAGCATTTT. It yields the protein CASSLEGRQGGGSQPQHF.

This chain joins TRBV18 and TRBJ2-5; tentatively, D is TRBD1 (7 bases). CDR3 length: 16 residues. Trimming took off 1 base at V and 2 bases at J, with 14 bases between the two ends. CDR1 and CDR2 (germline): KGHSH, LQKENI. The CDR3 DNA follows: TGTGCCAGCTCACCACTTGACTCAGGGGGGCAAGAGACCCAGTACTTC. As protein: CASSPLDSGGQETQYF. Together with reference TRBV18 and TRBJ2-5, the CDR3 gives the full variable domain: NAGVMQNPRHLVRRRGQEARLRCSPMKGHSHVYWYRQLPEEGLKFMVYLQKENIIDESGMPKERFSAEFPKEGPSILRIQQVVRGDSAAYFCASSPLDSGGQETQYFGPGTRLLVL.

The chain joins TRBV2 to TRBJ2-1, with 10 bases matching TRBD2. The CDR3 contains 15 residues. V lost 4 bases, J lost 7 bases, and 7 bases stayed unmatched. Per the germline V gene, CDR1 is SNHLY and CDR2 is FYNNEI. The CDR3 region has the DNA TGTGCCAGCAGTGCTACCAGCGGGAGGGGTAATGAGCAGTTCTTC. It is translated as CASSATSGRGNEQFF.

In its sample, this clonotype was seen once. V is TRBV11-2 and J is TRBJ2-7, with D unclear. In germline, CDR1 is SGHAT, CDR2 FQNNGV. V was shortened by 5 bases and J by 3 bases, with 14 bases between the two germline ends. The CDR3 contains 14 residues. CDR3 DNA sequence: TGTGCCAGCAGCCCGTCCATCCTTATCTACGAGCAGTACTTC. Translated, it gives CASSPSILIYEQYF. The full variable domain, in which reference TRBV11-2 and TRBJ2-7 provide the parts outside the CDR3, is EAGVAQSPRYKIIEKRQSVAFWCNPISGHATLYWYQQILGQGPKLLIQFQNNGVVDDSQLPKDRFSAERLKGVDSTLKIQPAKLEDSAVYLCASSPSILIYEQYFGPGTRLTVT.

The CDR3 DNA sequence: TGTGCCAGCAGCTTAGAAGGATCAGGGACCCAGTACTTC. Protein sequence: CASSLEGSGTQYF. This chain uses TRBV7-2 with TRBJ2-7; D not certain. The end of the DNA is better explained by TRBJ2-5, so the J call may be wrong. CDR1 SGHTA and CDR2 FQGNSA come from the germline V gene. The CDR3 sequence is 13 residues long.

This clonotype is a singleton in its sample. The rearrangement links TRBV29-1 to TRBJ2-2; D call uncertain. Germline CDR1 and CDR2: SQVTM and ANQGSEA. With 3 bases removed from V and 0 bases from J, the gap between germline ends came to 5 bases. The CDR3 contains 13 residues. The CDR3 spells CSVETTNTGELFF. In nucleotides, the CDR3 is TGCAGCGTTGAGACAACGAACACCGGGGAGCTGTTTTTT.

The chain couples TRBV29-1 to TRBJ2-6; the match to TRBD1 covers 11 bases. With V trimmed by 5 bases and J by 2 bases, 11 bases remained unmatched. This CDR3 spans 18 amino acids. Looked up from germline, CDR1 is SQVTM and CDR2 is ANQGSEA. In nucleotides, the CDR3 is TGCAGCGTTAAAACTCCAAGGACAGGGGGCCCTGGGGCCAACGTCCTGACTTTC. Protein sequence: CSVKTPRTGGPGANVLTF.

This clonotype was counted once. The chain has TRBV20-1 and TRBJ2-7, with 8 bases aligning to TRBD2. CDR1 is DFQATT and CDR2 is SNEGSKA in the germline V gene (reference sequence). CDR3 length equals 15 residues. After removal of 0 bases from V and 3 bases from J, the junction contained 7 bases not matched to a gene. Here the CDR3 reads CSARDTSGSVYEQYF. As DNA, the CDR3 is TGCAGTGCTAGAGATACCAGCGGGAGTGTCTACGAGCAGTACTTC.